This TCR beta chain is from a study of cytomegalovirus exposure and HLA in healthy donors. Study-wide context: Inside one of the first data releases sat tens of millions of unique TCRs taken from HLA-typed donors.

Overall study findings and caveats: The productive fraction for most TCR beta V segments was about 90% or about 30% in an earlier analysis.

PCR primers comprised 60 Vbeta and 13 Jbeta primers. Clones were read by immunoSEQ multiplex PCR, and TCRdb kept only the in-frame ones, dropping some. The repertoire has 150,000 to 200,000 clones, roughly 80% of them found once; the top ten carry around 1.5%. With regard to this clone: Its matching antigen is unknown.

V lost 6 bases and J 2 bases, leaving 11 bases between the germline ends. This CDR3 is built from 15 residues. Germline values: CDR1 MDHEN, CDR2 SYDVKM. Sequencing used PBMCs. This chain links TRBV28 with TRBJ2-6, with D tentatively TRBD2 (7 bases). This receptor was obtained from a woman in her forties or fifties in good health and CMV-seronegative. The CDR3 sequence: CASSWGGTGANVLTF. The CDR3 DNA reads TGTGCCAGCAGCTGGGGGGGCACTGGGGCCAACGTCCTGACTTTC.